This is a list of T cell receptor beta chains from one sample in a study of blood T cell repertoires in COVID-19. Generated by immunoSEQ multiplex PCR, the TCRdb table keeps only in-frame clones and is missing some. This sample has under 200,000 clones, with roughly 87% found just once. Sequences were obtained from peripheral blood. The receptors were sampled from a woman aged 60-75 years who had recovered from COVID-19. CDR3s include the opening cysteine and the closing phenylalanine or tryptophan. D genes are given only for firm matches.

D	J	V	DNA	CDR3
TRBD1	TRBJ2-5	TRBV6-5	TGTGCCAGCGACAGGGGCAAAGAGACCCAGTACTTC	CASDRGKETQYF
TRBD1	TRBJ2-2	TRBV7-3	TGTGCCAGCAGCCCAGCCGGGACAGGGAACACCGGGGAGCTGTTTTTT	CASSPAGTGNTGELFF
TRBD2	TRBJ2-5	TRBV2	TGTGCCAGCGGACCGGTGGGACTAGCGGGGGGGCGATACTTC	CASGPVGLAGGRYF
NA	TRBJ1-1	TRBV4-1	TGCGCCAGCAGCCCACGGACAGCTACGAACACTGAAGCTTTCTTT	CASSPRTATNTEAFF
TRBD2	TRBJ2-5	TRBV27	TGTGCCAGCAGTTTTTGGTCGAGCGGGGGGGATCAGACCCAGTACTTC	CASSFWSSGGDQTQYF
TRBD1	TRBJ1-2	TRBV6-1	TGTGCCAGCAGTGAAAGGACAGGGGGCAACTATGGCTACACCTTC	CASSERTGGNYGYTF
TRBD1	TRBJ1-2	TRBV19	TGTGCCAGTAGTGAAAGGACAGGAACCATATATGGCTACACCTTC	CASSERTGTIYGYTF
NA	TRBJ1-1	TRBV3-1/TRBV3-2	TGTGCCAGCAGCCTCGGCAGGGGCGCTGAAGCTTTCTTT	CASSLGRGAEAFF
TRBD2	TRBJ2-1	TRBV5-4	TGTGCCAGCAGCTCGGGGGGGGCGAGCTCCTACAATGAGCAGTTCTTC	CASSSGGASSYNEQFF
TRBD1	TRBJ2-1	TRBV11-2	TGTGCCAGCAGCTCTCAGACAGGGGGCTACAATGAGCAGTTCTTC	CASSSQTGGYNEQFF
NA	TRBJ1-5	TRBV14	TGTGCCAGCAGCCGCGGGGGAGGCAATCAGCCCCAGCATTTT	CASSRGGGNQPQHF
NA	TRBJ2-3	TRBV15	TGTGCCACCAGCAGAACAGGGTTCGATACGCAGTATTTT	CATSRTGFDTQYF